This TCR beta chain was found in a study of identical twins. Study-wide findings and caveats: Cord blood's abundant beta clonotypes had fewer insertions, unlike memory repertoires. Weaker excess sharing between twins was seen in beta out-of-frame sequences. A partial confounding effect on zero-insertion analyses could come from invariant MAIT and iNKT cells.

Healthy Caucasians alone served as donors. This CDR3 has 12 residues. Germline V gene sequence: CDR1 SEHNR, CDR2 FQNEAQ (reference sequence). Trimming left V 5 bases short and J 7 bases short, with 11 bases between. TCRdb called the 5' RACE reads again in MiXCR, with one record for every CDR3 protein. Of roughly 710,000 distinct CDR3 sequences detected, over 5% appear once; the ten largest clones hold 1.5% to 2%. This clonotype was counted many times. No antigen is known for it. The chain employs TRBV7-9 and TRBJ1-1; D unclear. The sequencing sample was made of naive T cells sorted from blood. The sequence derives from a man aged 18 to 29 in good health. CDR3 loop: CASSQLAVEAFF. The DNA for the CDR3 is TGTGCCAGCAGCCAGCTGGCAGTTGAAGCTTTCTTT.